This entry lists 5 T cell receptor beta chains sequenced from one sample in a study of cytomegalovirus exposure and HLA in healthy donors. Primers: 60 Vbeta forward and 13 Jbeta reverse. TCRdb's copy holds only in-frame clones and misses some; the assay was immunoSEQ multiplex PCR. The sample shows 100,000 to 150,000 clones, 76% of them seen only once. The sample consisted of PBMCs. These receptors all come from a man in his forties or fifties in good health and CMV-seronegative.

CDR3 sequence (DNA): TGTGCCAGCAGCCCGAGGCCCGGTTACGAGCAGTACGTC. As protein: CASSPRPGYEQYV. This chain connects TRBV7-6 to TRBJ2-7; D is uncertain. There are 13 residues in the CDR3. Trimming cost V 5 bases and J 4 bases, with 12 bases left between them. Germline V CDR1 and CDR2: SGHVS, FNYEAQ.

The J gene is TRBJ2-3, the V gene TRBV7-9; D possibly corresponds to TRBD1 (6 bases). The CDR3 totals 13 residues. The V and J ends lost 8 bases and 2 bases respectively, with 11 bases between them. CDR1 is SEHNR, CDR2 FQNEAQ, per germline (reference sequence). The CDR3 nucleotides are TGTGCCAGCCGCAGGGGCCCCACAGATACGCAGTATTTT. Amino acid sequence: CASRRGPTDTQYF.

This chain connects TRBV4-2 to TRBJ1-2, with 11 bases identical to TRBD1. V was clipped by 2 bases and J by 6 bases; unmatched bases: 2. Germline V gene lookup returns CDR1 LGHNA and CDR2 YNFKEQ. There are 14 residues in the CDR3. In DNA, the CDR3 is TGTGCCAGCAGCCAACCGGGACAGGGGGATGGCTACACCTTC. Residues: CASSQPGQGDGYTF.

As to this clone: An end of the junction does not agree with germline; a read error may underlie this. The CDR3 sequence: CSSSLGQGINYGYTF. As DNA, the CDR3 is TGTTCCAGCAGCTTGGGACAGGGGATAAACTATGGCTACACCTTC. This chain joins TRBV7-9 and TRBJ1-2; 10 nucleotides line up with TRBD1. The CDR3 runs to 15 residues. Germline values: CDR1 SEHNR, CDR2 FQNEAQ (reference sequence).

CDR3 amino acids: CASSLLPGQGKTYGYTF. Written as DNA, the CDR3 is TGTGCCAGCAGTTTACTTCCTGGACAGGGCAAAACCTATGGCTACACCTTC. This sequence joins TRBV28 and TRBJ1-2; 8 nucleotides match TRBD1. The CDR3 runs 17 residues. Germline CDR1 and CDR2: MDHEN and SYDVKM. Trimming at V came to 2 bases and at J to 4 bases, leaving 12 bases not matched to a gene.